The clone carrying this T cell receptor (beta chain) was observed a few times. Its matching antigen is unknown. This sample is part of a study of cytomegalovirus exposure and HLA in healthy donors. General study findings and limits: For most TCR beta V segments, an earlier analysis put the productive rate at about 90% or about 30% of the time.

The PCR had 60 Vbeta and 13 Jbeta primers. Sequencing was performed with immunoSEQ multiplex PCR; in TCRdb, only in-frame clones are kept and a portion is missing. The sample holds roughly 130,000 clones, roughly 66% seen once. Germline trimming cut 0 bases from V and 7 bases from J; bases unmatched to any gene: 5. Looked up from germline, CDR1 is MNHEY and CDR2 is SVGAGI. The CDR3 has 14 amino acids. The sample consisted of PBMCs. This chain links TRBV6-5 with TRBJ2-5, with 7 bases matching TRBD1. This TCR was recovered from a man between 18 and 35 years old in good health and CMV-seronegative. CDR3 region: CASSYSRQGVTQYF. The CDR3 DNA sequence: TGTGCCAGCAGTTACTCGAGGCAGGGGGTGACCCAGTACTTC.